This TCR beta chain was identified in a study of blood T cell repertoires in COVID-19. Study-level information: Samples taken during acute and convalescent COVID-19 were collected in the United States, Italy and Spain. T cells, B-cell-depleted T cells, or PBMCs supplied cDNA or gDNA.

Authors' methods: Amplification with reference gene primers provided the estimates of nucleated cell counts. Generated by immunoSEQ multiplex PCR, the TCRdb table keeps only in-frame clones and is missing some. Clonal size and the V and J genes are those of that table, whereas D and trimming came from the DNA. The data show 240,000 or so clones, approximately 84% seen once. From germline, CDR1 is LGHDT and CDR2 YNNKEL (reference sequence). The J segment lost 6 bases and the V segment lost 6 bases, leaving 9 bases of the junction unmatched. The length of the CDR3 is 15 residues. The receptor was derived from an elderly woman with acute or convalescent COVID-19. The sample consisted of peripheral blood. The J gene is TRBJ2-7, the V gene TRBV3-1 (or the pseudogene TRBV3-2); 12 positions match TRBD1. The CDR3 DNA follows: TGTGCCAGCAGTAAACCCGGGACAGGGGGCGGCGAGCAGTACTTC. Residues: CASSKPGTGGGEQYF.